This T cell receptor beta chain emerged from a study of control samples from healthy donors and cancer patients. Some clones are missing from TCRdb's copy, which holds only in-frame ones; the method was immunoSEQ multiplex PCR. This table holds 110,000 or so clones, more than 80% found once. This TCR derives from a man aged 45-60 years in good health. Sequencing was performed on blood.

CDR3 nucleotide sequence: TGCGCCAGCAGCTTGGACCCCGGGGAGGGTTCACCCCTCCACTTT. Translation gives CASSLDPGEGSPLHF. This rearrangement joins TRBV5-1 to TRBJ1-6; D gene ambiguous. V dropped 0 bases and J dropped 9 bases, with 13 bases sitting between them. The CDR3 consists of 15 residues. Germline values: CDR1 SGHRS, CDR2 YFSETQ.